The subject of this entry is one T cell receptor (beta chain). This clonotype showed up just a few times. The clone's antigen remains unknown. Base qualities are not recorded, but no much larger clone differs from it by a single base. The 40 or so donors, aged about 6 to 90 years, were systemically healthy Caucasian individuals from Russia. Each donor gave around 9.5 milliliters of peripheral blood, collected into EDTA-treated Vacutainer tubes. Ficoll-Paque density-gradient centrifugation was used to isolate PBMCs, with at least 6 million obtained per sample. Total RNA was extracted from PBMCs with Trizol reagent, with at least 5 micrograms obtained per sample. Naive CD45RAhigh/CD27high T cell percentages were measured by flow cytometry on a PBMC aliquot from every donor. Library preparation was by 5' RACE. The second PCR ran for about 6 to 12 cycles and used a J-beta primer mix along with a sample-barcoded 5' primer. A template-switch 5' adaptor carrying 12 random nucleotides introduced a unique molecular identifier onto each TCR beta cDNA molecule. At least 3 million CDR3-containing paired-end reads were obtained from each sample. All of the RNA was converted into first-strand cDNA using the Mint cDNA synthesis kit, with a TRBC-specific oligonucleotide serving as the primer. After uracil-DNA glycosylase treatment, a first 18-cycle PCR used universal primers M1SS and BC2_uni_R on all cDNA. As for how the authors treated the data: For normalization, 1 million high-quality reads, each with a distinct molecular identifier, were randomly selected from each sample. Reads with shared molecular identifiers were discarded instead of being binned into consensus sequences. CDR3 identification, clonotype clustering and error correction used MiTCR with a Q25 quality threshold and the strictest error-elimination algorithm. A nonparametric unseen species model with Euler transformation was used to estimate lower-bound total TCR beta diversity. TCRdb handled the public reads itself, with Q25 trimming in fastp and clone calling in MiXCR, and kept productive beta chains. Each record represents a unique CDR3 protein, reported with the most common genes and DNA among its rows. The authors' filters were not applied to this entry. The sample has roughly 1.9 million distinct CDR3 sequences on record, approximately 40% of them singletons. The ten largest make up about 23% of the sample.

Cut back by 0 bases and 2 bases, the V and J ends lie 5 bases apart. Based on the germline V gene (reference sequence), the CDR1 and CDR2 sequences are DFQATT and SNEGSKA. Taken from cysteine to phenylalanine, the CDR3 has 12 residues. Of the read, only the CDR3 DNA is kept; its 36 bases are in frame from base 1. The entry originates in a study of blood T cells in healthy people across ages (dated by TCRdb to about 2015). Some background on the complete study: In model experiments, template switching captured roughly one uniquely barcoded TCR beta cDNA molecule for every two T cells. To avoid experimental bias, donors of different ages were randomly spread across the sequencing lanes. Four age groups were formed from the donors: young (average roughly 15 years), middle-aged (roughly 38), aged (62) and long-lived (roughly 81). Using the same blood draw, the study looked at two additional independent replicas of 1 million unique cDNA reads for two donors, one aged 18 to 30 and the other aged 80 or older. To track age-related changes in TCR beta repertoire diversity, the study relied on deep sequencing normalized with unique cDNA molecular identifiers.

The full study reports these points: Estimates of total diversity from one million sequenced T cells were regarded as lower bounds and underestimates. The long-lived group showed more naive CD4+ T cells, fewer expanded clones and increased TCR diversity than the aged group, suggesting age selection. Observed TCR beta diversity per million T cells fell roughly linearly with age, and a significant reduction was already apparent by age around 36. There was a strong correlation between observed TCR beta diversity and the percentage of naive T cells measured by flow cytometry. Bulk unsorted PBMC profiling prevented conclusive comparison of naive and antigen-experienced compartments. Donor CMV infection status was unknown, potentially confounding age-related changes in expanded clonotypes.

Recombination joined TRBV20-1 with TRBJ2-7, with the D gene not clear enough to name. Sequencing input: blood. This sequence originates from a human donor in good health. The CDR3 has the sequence CSAREIAYEQYF. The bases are TGCAGTGCTAGAGAGATAGCCTACGAGCAGTACTTC.